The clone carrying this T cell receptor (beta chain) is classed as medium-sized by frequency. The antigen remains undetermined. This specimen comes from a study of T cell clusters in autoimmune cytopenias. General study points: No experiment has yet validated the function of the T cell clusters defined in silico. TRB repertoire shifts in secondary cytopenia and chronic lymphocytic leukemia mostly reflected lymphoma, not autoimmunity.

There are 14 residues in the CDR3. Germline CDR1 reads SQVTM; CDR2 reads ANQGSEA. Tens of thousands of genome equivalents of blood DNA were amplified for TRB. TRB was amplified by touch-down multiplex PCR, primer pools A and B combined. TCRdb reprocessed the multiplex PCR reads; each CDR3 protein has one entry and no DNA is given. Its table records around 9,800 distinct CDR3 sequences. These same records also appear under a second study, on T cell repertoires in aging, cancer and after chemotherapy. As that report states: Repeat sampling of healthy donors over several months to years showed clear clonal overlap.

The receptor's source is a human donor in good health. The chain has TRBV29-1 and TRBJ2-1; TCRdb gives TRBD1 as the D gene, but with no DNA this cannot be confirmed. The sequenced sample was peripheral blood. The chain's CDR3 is CSVAGGIGYNEQFF.